These 5 T cell receptor beta chains were sequenced from one sample in a study of blood T cell repertoires in COVID-19. Repertoires were generated with immunoSEQ multiplex PCR, while TCRdb's copy carries only in-frame clones and drops some. The sample includes 55,000 to 65,000 clones, 75% to 90% seen only once; the top ten take 25% to 35%. The sequencing input was peripheral blood. These TCRs come from a man aged 55 to 70 with COVID-19, enrolled during active disease.

The chain recombines TRBV5-6 with TRBJ1-2; D not resolved. The V end was cut by 1 base, the J end by 0 bases, with 4 bases between. The CDR3 totals 13 residues. Looked up from germline, CDR1 is SGHDT and CDR2 is YYEEEE. The CDR3: CASSLQANYGYTF. In DNA, the CDR3 is TGTGCCAGCAGCTTGCAGGCTAACTATGGCTACACCTTC.

This chain connects TRBV3-1 (or the pseudogene TRBV3-2) to TRBJ1-4; tentative D call: TRBD1 (6 bases). V lost 4 bases and J 0 bases, leaving 9 bases between the germline ends. CDR1 is LGHDT and CDR2 is YNNKEL in the germline V gene (reference sequence). The CDR3 has 15 residues. The CDR3 nucleotides are TGTGCCAGCAGCCCTTGGACAGCAACTAATGAAAAACTGTTTTTT. Its protein is CASSPWTATNEKLFF.

The chain has TRBV7-9 and TRBJ1-1; D perhaps matches TRBD1 (5 bases). CDR3 size: 14 residues. The V and J ends lost 5 bases and 5 bases respectively, with 15 bases between them. Germline V lookup: CDR1 SEHNR, CDR2 FQNEAQ (reference sequence). In nucleotides, the CDR3 is TGTGCCAGCAGCCCGGGACTGGCGGAAACTGAAGCTTTCTTT. Its translation: CASSPGLAETEAFF.

The chain joins TRBV29-1 to TRBJ1-1; TRBD1 agrees at 9 bases. The CDR3 is 13 residues long. Trimming cost V 7 bases and J 4 bases; bases outside gene matches: 7. CDR1 is SQVTM, CDR2 ANQGSEA, per germline. In DNA, the CDR3 is TGCAGCGCCCCGACAGGGGGGAGCACTGAAGCTTTCTTT. This gives the protein CSAPTGGSTEAFF.

The rearrangement uses TRBV12-3 or TRBV12-4 and TRBJ2-3; TRBD1 aligns across 7 bases. CDR3 size: 13 residues. The trim removed 8 bases at V and 4 bases at J, leaving 6 bases unmatched. CDR3 in DNA: TGTGCCAGCTCAACAGGGGTGGCAGATACGCAGTATTTT. This gives the protein CASSTGVADTQYF.